This entry lists 24 T cell receptor beta chains sequenced from one sample in a study of cytomegalovirus exposure and HLA in healthy donors. This PCR relied on a set of 60 Vbeta primers and 13 Jbeta primers. The table came from immunoSEQ multiplex PCR; TCRdb's copy has only in-frame clones and leaves some out. The sample consists of fewer than 120,000 clones, 60% to 85% of them appearing once. The specimen sequenced was PBMCs. The source of these receptors is a woman aged 25 to 39 in good health and CMV-seronegative.

The chain combines TRBV6-5 with TRBJ1-6, with D possibly TRBD1 on 6 matching bases. V was trimmed by 1 base and J by 5 bases, leaving 12 bases between them. The V gene's germline CDR1 is MNHEY and CDR2 SVGAGI. The CDR3 length is 16 residues. Written as DNA, the CDR3 is TGTGCCAGCAGTTACTATCCAGGGGCTAATAATTCACCCCTCCACTTT. It specifies CASSYYPGANNSPLHF.

The chain couples TRBV7-2 to TRBJ2-7; D perhaps matches TRBD2 (5 bases). V was pared by 1 base and J by 0 bases, with 10 bases between. Looked up from germline, CDR1 is SGHTA and CDR2 is FQGNSA. This CDR3 comprises 15 residues. The CDR3 loop reads CASSLGLISSYEQYF. For the CDR3, the DNA is TGTGCCAGCAGCTTAGGACTAATCAGCTCCTACGAGCAGTACTTC.

Comments on this clone: An end of the junction does not agree with germline; a read error may underlie this. The same CDR3 arises from other DNA sequences in this sample as well. V is TRBV29-1 and J is TRBJ1-2, with 9 nucleotides matching TRBD1. Germline V gene lookup returns CDR1 SQVTM and CDR2 ANQGSEA. The CDR3 runs to 14 residues. The CDR3 region has the DNA TGCAGCGCGCACCGGGACAGGGCTAACTATGGTTACACCTTC. Amino acid sequence: CSAHRDRANYGYTF. Combining the CDR3 with reference TRBV29-1 and TRBJ1-2 gives the whole variable domain SAVISQKPSRDICQRGTSLTIQCQVDSQVTMMFWYRQQPGQSLTLIATANQGSEATYESGFVIDKFPISRPNLTFSTLTVSNMSPEDSSIYLCSAHRDRANYGYTFGSGTRLTVV.

The V gene is TRBV18, the J gene TRBJ1-5; 7 nucleotides match TRBD1. The length of the CDR3 is 15 residues. The germline V gene has CDR1 KGHSH and CDR2 LQKENI. Trimming removed 3 bases from V and 3 bases from J; junction bases left unmatched: 5. The CDR3 region has the DNA TGTGCCAGCTCACCGGGGGACAGACTCAATCAGCCCCAGCATTTT. It specifies CASSPGDRLNQPQHF.

This sequence joins TRBV6-5 and TRBJ1-1, with TRBD1 identical over 8 bases. From germline, CDR1 is MNHEY and CDR2 SVGAGI. The trim removed 3 bases at V and 1 base at J, leaving 1 base unmatched. This CDR3 has 14 amino acids. The CDR3 nucleotides read TGTGCCAGCAGTTATACAGGGGGGAACACTGAAGCTTTCTTT. It yields the protein CASSYTGGNTEAFF.

The J gene is TRBJ1-2, the V gene TRBV13; unclear D gene. V gave up 2 bases and J gave up 2 bases, with 6 bases separating them. The germline V gene encodes CDR1 PRHDT and CDR2 FYEKMQ (reference sequence). This CDR3 is 13 amino acids long. The CDR3 DNA is TGTGCCAGCAGCTTACGGTTAAACTATGGCTACACCTTC. Its protein is CASSLRLNYGYTF.

The chain has TRBV6-5 and TRBJ2-3, with no clear D. V lost 0 bases, J lost 2 bases, and 3 bases lay in between. Germline-derived CDR1 and CDR2 are MNHEY and SVGAGI. The CDR3 totals 13 residues. The chain's CDR3 is CASSYSHTDTQYF. Written as DNA, the CDR3 is TGTGCCAGCAGTTACTCCCACACAGATACGCAGTATTTT.

This chain uses TRBV29-1 with TRBJ1-2; D is possibly TRBD1 (5 bases). The V and J ends lost 3 bases and 0 bases respectively, with 14 bases between them. Germline V gives CDR1 SQVTM, CDR2 ANQGSEA. The CDR3 contains 15 residues. CDR3 bases: TGCAGCGTTGACCACCGAGCGGGGGCTAACTATGGCTACACCTTC. Protein sequence: CSVDHRAGANYGYTF.

This clone was counted once. J is TRBJ2-5 and V is TRBV6-5, with 7 positions matching TRBD1. Looked up from germline, CDR1 is MNHEY and CDR2 is SVGAGI. CDR3 length: 13 residues. Germline trimming cut 5 bases from V and 5 bases from J; bases unmatched to any gene: 5. CDR3 sequence (DNA): TGTGCCAGCAGTCAGCGACAGGGTGAGACCCAGTACTTC. Translating it yields CASSQRQGETQYF.

The chain employs TRBV6-5 and TRBJ2-7, with 9 bases that match TRBD2. The trim removed 5 bases at V and 5 bases at J, leaving 7 bases unmatched. The CDR3 is made up of 14 amino acids. In germline, CDR1 is MNHEY, CDR2 SVGAGI. CDR3 bases: TGTGCCAGCAGTCGGCGGGAGGGTAGACACGAGCAGTACTTC. Its protein product is CASSRREGRHEQYF.

V and J are TRBV16 and TRBJ1-1, with D possibly TRBD1 on 5 matching bases. The CDR3 runs 17 residues. The V end lost 1 base, the J end lost 0 bases, and 15 bases lay between the germline ends. Germline lookup yields CDR1 KGHSY and CDR2 FQNENV. CDR3 residues: CASSQLEGGVLNTEAFF. The DNA for the CDR3 is TGTGCCAGCAGCCAATTGGAGGGAGGGGTTTTGAACACTGAAGCTTTCTTT.

V and J are TRBV28 and TRBJ2-7; no definite D call. The germline gives CDR1 MDHEN, CDR2 SYDVKM. The CDR3 length is 13 residues. V was pared by 4 bases and J by 3 bases, with 10 bases between. The CDR3 DNA reads as TGTGCCAGCAGTTGGGCAGAGAACTACGAGCAGTACTTC. Amino acids: CASSWAENYEQYF.

V gene TRBV14 combines with J gene TRBJ2-5, with D perhaps TRBD2 (6 bases). V lost 2 bases and J 5 bases, leaving 18 bases between the germline ends. CDR3 length: 16 amino acids. Germline V gene sequence: CDR1 SGHDN, CDR2 FVKESK. CDR3 coding DNA: TGTGCCAGCAGCCAATCGGTGGGGGGAAGTTGGGAGACCCAGTACTTC. It is translated as CASSQSVGGSWETQYF.

The chain is built from TRBV28 and TRBJ1-5; unclear D gene. Per the germline V gene, CDR1 is MDHEN and CDR2 is SYDVKM. Trimming shortened V by 2 bases and J by 6 bases, and 11 bases separated the two germline ends. The CDR3 totals 14 residues. Here the CDR3 reads CASSLRGWGQPQHF. The CDR3 nucleotides read TGTGCCAGCAGTTTACGAGGGTGGGGTCAGCCCCAGCATTTT.

The rearrangement uses TRBV28 and TRBJ2-5, with 7 bases aligning to TRBD1. There are 16 residues in the CDR3. The ends lost 6 bases at V and 5 bases at J; junction bases unmatched: 15. The V gene's germline CDR1 is MDHEN and CDR2 SYDVKM. Here the CDR3 reads CASRGGTGATGETQYF. Here the CDR3 DNA reads TGTGCCAGCAGGGGTGGAACAGGGGCTACCGGGGAGACCCAGTACTTC.

This sequence joins TRBV6-1 and TRBJ2-2; 8 bases line up with TRBD1. The CDR3 is 16 amino acids. The germline V gene encodes CDR1 MNHNS and CDR2 SASEGT. J lost 1 base, V lost 2 bases, and 3 bases had no gene match. CDR3 in amino acids: CASSEWGTGNTGELFF. CDR3 coding DNA: TGTGCCAGCAGTGAATGGGGGACAGGGAACACCGGGGAGCTGTTTTTT.

V usage is TRBV25-1 and J usage is TRBJ2-5; D is ambiguous. The germline V and J ends were trimmed by 3 bases and 7 bases, with 18 bases remaining between them. CDR1 is MGHDK, CDR2 SYGVNS, per germline. The CDR3 covers 15 residues. In DNA, the CDR3 is TGTGCCAGCAGTGAGGGCAATCGTCGGCGAGCGACCCAGTACTTC. Its protein is CASSEGNRRRATQYF.

The rearrangement uses TRBV9 and TRBJ2-1; 11 bases agree with TRBD2. The CDR3 is 16 residues long. The junction had 7 bases not matched to a gene; V was cut back by 4 bases and J by 4 bases. Germline-derived CDR1 and CDR2 are SGDLS and YYNGEE. CDR3 DNA sequence: TGTGCCAGCAGCCTATCGACTAGCGGGGAGTACAATGAGCAGTTCTTC. Translating gives CASSLSTSGEYNEQFF. The full variable domain, its missing parts supplied by reference TRBV9 and TRBJ2-1, is DSGVTQTPKHLITATGQRVTLRCSPRSGDLSVYWYQQSLDQGLQFLIQYYNGEERAKGNILERFSAQQFPDLHSELNLSSLELGDSALYFCASSLSTSGEYNEQFFGPGTRLTVL.

The rearrangement joins TRBV28 to TRBJ1-5; D possibly corresponds to TRBD1 (5 bases). Trimming shortened V by 5 bases and J by 1 base, and 12 bases separated the two germline ends. CDR3 length: 15 amino acids. Looked up from germline, CDR1 is MDHEN and CDR2 is SYDVKM. The CDR3: CASSDDRVSNQPQHF. The DNA for the CDR3 is TGTGCCAGCAGTGATGACAGAGTAAGCAATCAGCCCCAGCATTTT.

The V call is TRBV4-3, the J call TRBJ2-7; maybe TRBD2 (5 bases). Trimming took off 0 bases at V and 6 bases at J, with 9 bases between the two ends. Germline V lookup: CDR1 LGHNA, CDR2 YSLEER. CDR3 size: 13 residues. The CDR3 loop is CASSQDPGIEQYF. CDR3 DNA: TGCGCCAGCAGCCAAGATCCGGGAATCGAGCAGTACTTC.

The V gene is TRBV5-4, the J gene TRBJ2-1; D is perhaps TRBD2 (6 bases). The V end lost 0 bases, the J end lost 5 bases, and 12 bases lay between the germline ends. CDR3 length: 15 amino acids. Germline values: CDR1 SGHNT, CDR2 YYREEE (reference sequence). CDR3 region: CASSLEMGGDNEQFF. CDR3 bases: TGTGCCAGCAGCTTGGAGATGGGAGGCGACAATGAGCAGTTCTTC.

This clone was found a few times. V and J are TRBV9 and TRBJ1-3; no clear D. Germline V lookup: CDR1 SGDLS, CDR2 YYNGEE. The CDR3 covers 12 residues. V lost 7 bases to trimming and J lost 1 base, with 6 bases between them. CDR3 coding DNA: TGTGCCAGCTCGGGTTCTGGAAACACCATATATTTT. Translated: CASSGSGNTIYF.

The chain is built from TRBV28 and TRBJ2-7; 8 nucleotides agree with TRBD2. J lost 7 bases, V lost 5 bases, and 4 bases had no gene match. The V gene's germline CDR1 is MDHEN and CDR2 SYDVKM. This CDR3 region has 12 residues. The CDR3: CASSLLAGEQYF. The CDR3 DNA is TGTGCCAGCAGTCTGTTAGCGGGAGAGCAGTACTTC.

This CDR3 is CASTIGVSGANVLTF. For the CDR3, the DNA is TGTGCCAGCACCATAGGAGTCTCTGGGGCCAACGTCCTGACTTTC. The rearrangement uses TRBV7-9 and TRBJ2-6; D unclear. CDR3 length: 15 amino acids. The V gene lost 7 bases and the J gene lost 0 bases, with 10 bases spanning the gap. The V gene's germline CDR1 is SEHNR and CDR2 FQNEAQ (reference sequence). Based on the CDR3 plus reference TRBV7-9 and TRBJ2-6, the full variable domain is DTGVSQNPRHKITKRGQNVTFRCDPISEHNRLYWYRQTLGQGPEFLTYFQNEAQLEKSRLLSDRFSAERPKGSFSTLEIQRTEQGDSAMYLCASTIGVSGANVLTFGAGSRLTVL.